Included here is one T cell receptor beta chain sequence, with context. As yet, its antigen is unknown. TCRB sequencing was done at Survey resolution level. The data were produced by immunoSEQ multiplex PCR, yet TCRdb's version contains in-frame clones alone and is incomplete. The sample gives some 10,000 clones, 65% to 85% of which show up once; around 0.95% is in the top ten. The entry originates in a study of follicular helper T cells after annual influenza vaccination. Study information: Across the 2013-2014, 2014-2015 and 2015-2016 vaccination seasons, some subjects were resampled. Study outcomes and limitations: ICOS+CD38+ cTfh clonality tracked population frequency, and its change tracked circulating plasmablast change. Successive annual vaccinations recalled a recurrent oligoclonal ICOS+CD38+ cTfh response with influenza-specific clonotypes.

The CDR3 covers 15 residues. V was cut by 6 bases and J by 0 bases, with 12 bases left in between. CDR1 is LNHDA and CDR2 is SQIVND in the germline V gene (reference sequence). The sequences come from CXCR5- memory CD4+ T cells sorted from blood, collected 6 weeks after influenza vaccination. The TCR comes from an adult who received the influenza vaccine. The genes are TRBV19 and TRBJ1-3; a possible D gene is TRBD1 (5 bases). CDR3 nucleotide sequence: TGTGCCAGTAGCCCCGGGGCCATCTCTGGAAACACCATATATTTT. This translates into CASSPGAISGNTIYF. The variable domain in full, with the rest retrieved from reference TRBV19 and TRBJ1-3, is DGGITQSPKYLFRKEGQNVTLSCEQNLNHDAMYWYRQDPGQGLRLIYYSQIVNDFQKGDIAEGYSVSREKKESFPLTVTSAQKNPTAFYLCASSPGAISGNTIYFGEGSWLTVV.